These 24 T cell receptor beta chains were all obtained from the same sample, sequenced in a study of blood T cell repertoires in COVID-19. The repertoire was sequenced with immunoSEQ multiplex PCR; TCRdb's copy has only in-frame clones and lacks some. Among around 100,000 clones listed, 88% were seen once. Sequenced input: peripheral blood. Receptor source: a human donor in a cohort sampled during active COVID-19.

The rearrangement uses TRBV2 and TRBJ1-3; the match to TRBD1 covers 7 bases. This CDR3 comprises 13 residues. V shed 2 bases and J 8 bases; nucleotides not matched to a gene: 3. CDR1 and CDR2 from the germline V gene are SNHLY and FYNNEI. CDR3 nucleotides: TGTGCCAGCAGTGAACGCAGGGGGGACACCATATATTTT. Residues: CASSERRGDTIYF.

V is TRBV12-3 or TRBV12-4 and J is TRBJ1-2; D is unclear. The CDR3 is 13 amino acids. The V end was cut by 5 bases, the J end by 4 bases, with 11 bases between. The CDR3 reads CASSRQVLYGYTF. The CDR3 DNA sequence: TGTGCCAGCAGTCGTCAGGTTCTCTATGGCTACACCTTC.

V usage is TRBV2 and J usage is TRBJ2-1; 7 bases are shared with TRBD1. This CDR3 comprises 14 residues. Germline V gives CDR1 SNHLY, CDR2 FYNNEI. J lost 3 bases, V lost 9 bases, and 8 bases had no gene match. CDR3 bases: TGTGCCAGTCCTTACAGGGGCGGCTACAATGAGCAGTTCTTC. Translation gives CASPYRGGYNEQFF.

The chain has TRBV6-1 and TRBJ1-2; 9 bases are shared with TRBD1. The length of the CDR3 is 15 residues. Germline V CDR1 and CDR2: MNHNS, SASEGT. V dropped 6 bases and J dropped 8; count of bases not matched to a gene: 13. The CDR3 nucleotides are TGTGCCAGCAGGTATACTTGGGACAGGGAAGGAGGCTACACCTTC. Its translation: CASRYTWDREGGYTF.

CDR3 nucleotide sequence: TGTGCCACCAGCAGACCTACCCAACAGCGGGGTCGGGTAGCCAAAAACATTCAGTACTTC. Translation: CATSRPTQQRGRVAKNIQYF. The V and J genes are TRBV15 and TRBJ2-4, with TRBD2 matching 7 bases. This CDR3 spans 20 amino acids. V was clipped by 2 bases and J by 0 bases; unmatched bases: 16. Germline V lookup: CDR1 LNHNV, CDR2 YYDKDF (reference sequence). The whole variable domain, remainder taken from reference TRBV15 and TRBJ2-4, is DAMVIQNPRYQVTQFGKPVTLSCSQTLNHNVMYWYQQKSSQAPKLLFHYYDKDFNNEADTPDNFQSRRPNTSFCFLDIRSPGLGDTAMYLCATSRPTQQRGRVAKNIQYFGAGTRLSVL.

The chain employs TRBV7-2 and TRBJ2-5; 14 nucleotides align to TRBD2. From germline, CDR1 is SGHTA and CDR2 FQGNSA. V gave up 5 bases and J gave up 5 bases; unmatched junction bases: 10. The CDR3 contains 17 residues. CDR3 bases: TGTGCCAGCAGCCCCGGGACTAGCGGGAGTTTGTCGGAGACCCAGTACTTC. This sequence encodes CASSPGTSGSLSETQYF.

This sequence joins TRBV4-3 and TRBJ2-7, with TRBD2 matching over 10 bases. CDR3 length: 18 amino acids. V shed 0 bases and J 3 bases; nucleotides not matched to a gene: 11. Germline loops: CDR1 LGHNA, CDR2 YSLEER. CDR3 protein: CASSQDLPSGSPGYEQYF. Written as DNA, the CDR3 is TGCGCCAGCAGCCAAGATCTGCCTAGCGGGAGTCCAGGCTACGAGCAGTACTTC.

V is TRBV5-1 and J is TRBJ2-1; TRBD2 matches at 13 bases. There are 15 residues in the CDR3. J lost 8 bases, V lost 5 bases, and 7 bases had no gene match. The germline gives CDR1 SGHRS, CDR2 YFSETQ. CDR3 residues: CASSFTSGGAYEQFF. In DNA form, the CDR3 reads TGCGCCAGCAGTTTTACTAGCGGGGGGGCTTATGAGCAGTTCTTC.

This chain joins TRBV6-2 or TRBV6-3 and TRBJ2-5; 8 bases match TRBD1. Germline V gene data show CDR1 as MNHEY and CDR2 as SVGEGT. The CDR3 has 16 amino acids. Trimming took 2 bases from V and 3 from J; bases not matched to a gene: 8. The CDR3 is CASSYNAGQGKETQYF. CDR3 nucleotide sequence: TGTGCCAGCAGTTACAACGCCGGACAGGGCAAAGAGACCCAGTACTTC.

The CDR3 DNA sequence: TGTGCCAGTAGGACCCCGGTCGCGGGGGTCCATGGCTACACCTTC. Amino acid sequence: CASRTPVAGVHGYTF. This rearrangement joins TRBV19 to TRBJ1-2; a weak D match, TRBD1 (5 bases). The germline gives CDR1 LNHDA, CDR2 SQIVND (reference sequence). CDR3 length: 15 amino acids. Trimming pared 6 bases from V and 6 bases from J, leaving 20 bases between.

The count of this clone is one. The CDR3 coding sequence is TGCAGTGCTAGGAGCTACGAGCAGTACTTC. It specifies CSARSYEQYF. The gene calls are TRBV20-1 and TRBJ2-7; D unclear. The CDR3 length is 10 residues. V dropped 3 bases and J dropped 3 bases, with 3 bases sitting between them. The germline gives CDR1 DFQATT, CDR2 SNEGSKA (reference sequence).

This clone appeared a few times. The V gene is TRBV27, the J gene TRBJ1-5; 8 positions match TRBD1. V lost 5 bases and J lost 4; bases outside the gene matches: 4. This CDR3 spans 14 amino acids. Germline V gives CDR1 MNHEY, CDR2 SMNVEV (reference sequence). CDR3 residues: CASSPGTGNQPQHF. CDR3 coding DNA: TGTGCCAGCAGTCCAGGGACAGGAAATCAGCCCCAGCATTTT.

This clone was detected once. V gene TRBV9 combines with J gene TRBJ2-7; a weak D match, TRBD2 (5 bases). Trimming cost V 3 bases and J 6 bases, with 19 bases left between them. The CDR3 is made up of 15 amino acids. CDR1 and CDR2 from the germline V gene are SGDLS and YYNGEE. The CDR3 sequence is CASSADGNLAGEQYF. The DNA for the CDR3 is TGTGCCAGCAGCGCGGACGGGAATTTGGCTGGCGAGCAGTACTTC.

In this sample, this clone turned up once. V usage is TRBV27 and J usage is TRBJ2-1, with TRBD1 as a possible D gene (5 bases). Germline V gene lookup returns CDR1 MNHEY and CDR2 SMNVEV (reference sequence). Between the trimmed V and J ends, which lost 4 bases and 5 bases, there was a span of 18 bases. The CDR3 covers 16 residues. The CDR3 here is CASSYSRVRVDNEQFF. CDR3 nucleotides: TGTGCCAGCAGTTACTCCAGGGTCAGGGTTGACAATGAGCAGTTCTTC.

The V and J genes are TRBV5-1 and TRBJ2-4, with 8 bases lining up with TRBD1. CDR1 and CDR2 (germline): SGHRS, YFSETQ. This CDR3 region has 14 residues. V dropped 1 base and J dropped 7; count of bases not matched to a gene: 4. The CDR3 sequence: CASSLSGGLNIQYF. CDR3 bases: TGCGCCAGCAGCTTGTCAGGGGGCTTGAACATTCAGTACTTC.

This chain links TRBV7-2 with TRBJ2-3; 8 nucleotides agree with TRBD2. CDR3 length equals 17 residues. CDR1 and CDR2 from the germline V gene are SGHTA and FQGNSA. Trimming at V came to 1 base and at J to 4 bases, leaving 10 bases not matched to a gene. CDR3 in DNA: TGTGCCAGCAGCTTAGTGTTTTGGCGGGGGGACCCAGATACGCAGTATTTT. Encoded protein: CASSLVFWRGDPDTQYF.

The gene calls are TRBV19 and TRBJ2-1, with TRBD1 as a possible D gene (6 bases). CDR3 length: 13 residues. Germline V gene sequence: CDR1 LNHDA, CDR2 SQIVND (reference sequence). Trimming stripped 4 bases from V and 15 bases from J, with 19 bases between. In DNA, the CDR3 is TGTGCCAGTAGTACCCCAGACAGGACCCAAGGGTTCTTC. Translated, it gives CASSTPDRTQGFF.

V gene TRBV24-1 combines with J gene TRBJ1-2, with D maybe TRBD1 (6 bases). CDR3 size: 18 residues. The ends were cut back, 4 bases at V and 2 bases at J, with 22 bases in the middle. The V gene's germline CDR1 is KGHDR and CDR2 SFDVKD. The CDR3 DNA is TGTGCCACCAGTGACCCTGGAAACAGGGCGAGAGGGAACTATGGCTACACCTTC. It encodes CATSDPGNRARGNYGYTF.

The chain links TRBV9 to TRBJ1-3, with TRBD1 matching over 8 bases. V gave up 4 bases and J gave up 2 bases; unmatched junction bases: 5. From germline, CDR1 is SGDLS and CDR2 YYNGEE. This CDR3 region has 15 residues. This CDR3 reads CASSPQGATGNTIYF. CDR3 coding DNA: TGTGCCAGCAGCCCCCAGGGGGCCACTGGAAACACCATATATTTT.

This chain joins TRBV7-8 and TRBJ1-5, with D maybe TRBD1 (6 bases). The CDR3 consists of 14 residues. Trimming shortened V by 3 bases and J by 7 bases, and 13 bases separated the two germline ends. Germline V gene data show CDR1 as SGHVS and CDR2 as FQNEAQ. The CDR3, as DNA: TGTGCCAGCAGCTTGGCAGGGGCGCGGCAGCCCCAGCATTTT. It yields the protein CASSLAGARQPQHF.

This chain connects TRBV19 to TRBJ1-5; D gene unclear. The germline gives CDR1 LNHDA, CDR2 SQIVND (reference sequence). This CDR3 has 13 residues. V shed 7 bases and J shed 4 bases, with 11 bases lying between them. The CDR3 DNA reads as TGTGCCAGTAAAGGCAGCGATAATCAGCCCCAGCATTTT. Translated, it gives CASKGSDNQPQHF. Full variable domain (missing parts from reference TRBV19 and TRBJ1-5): DGGITQSPKYLFRKEGQNVTLSCEQNLNHDAMYWYRQDPGQGLRLIYYSQIVNDFQKGDIAEGYSVSREKKESFPLTVTSAQKNPTAFYLCASKGSDNQPQHFGDGTRLSIL.

CDR3: CASSDGTGENTEAFF. The DNA for the CDR3 is TGCGCCAGCAGTGATGGGACAGGAGAGAACACTGAAGCTTTCTTT. The chain is built from TRBV10-1 and TRBJ1-1; 8 bases map to TRBD1. The CDR3 runs 15 residues. V shed 3 bases, J shed 1 base, and the junction held 4 bases outside the gene matches. The germline gives CDR1 WNHNN, CDR2 SYGVQD (reference sequence).

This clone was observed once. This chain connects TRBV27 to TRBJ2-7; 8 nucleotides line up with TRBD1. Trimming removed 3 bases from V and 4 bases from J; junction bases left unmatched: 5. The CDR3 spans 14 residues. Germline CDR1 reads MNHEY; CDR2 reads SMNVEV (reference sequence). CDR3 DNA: TGTGCCAGCAGTTTGAACAGGGGGTCGTACGAGCAGTACTTC. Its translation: CASSLNRGSYEQYF.

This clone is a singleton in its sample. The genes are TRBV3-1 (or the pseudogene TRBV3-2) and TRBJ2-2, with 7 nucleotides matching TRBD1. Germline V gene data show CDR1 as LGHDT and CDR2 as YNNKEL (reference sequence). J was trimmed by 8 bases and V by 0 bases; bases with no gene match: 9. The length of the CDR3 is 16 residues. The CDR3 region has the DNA TGTGCCAGCAGCCAAGATCTGAGGACAGGCGAGGGGGAGCTGTTTTTT. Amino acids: CASSQDLRTGEGELFF.